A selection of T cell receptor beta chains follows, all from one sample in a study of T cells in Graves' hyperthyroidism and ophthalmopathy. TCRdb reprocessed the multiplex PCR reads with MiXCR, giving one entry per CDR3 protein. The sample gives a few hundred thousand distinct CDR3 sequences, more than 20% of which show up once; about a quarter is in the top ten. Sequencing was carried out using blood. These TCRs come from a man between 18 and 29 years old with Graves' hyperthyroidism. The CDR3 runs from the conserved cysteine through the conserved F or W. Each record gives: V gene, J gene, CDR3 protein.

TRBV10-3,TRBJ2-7,CAISNPNYEQYF
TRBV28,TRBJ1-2,CASSFSDRTGGGYTF
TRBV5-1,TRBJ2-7,CASSLRQAGYIAGEQYF
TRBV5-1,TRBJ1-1,CASSLTVPGQMNTEAFF
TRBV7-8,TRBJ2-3,CASSLGGGSDTQYF
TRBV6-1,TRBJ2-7,CASRLIPTAYEQYF
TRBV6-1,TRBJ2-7,CASKGLAGHYEQYF
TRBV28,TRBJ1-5,CASEDGTLSQPQHF
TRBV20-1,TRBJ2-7,CGARESLVGYEQYF
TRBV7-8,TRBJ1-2,CASSLARGRGDGYTF
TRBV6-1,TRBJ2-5,CASRPVGSPQETQYF
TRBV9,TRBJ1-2,CASSESPDNYGYTF
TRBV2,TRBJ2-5,CASSEPAGRGETQYF
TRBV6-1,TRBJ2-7,CASTSRDSRYEQYF
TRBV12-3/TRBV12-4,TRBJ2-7,CASGRSTSFYEQYF
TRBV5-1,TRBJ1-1,CASSWDPVNTEAFF
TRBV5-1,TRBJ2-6,CASSGGQGAWSGANVLTF
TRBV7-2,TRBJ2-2,CASSTLGQFTGELFF
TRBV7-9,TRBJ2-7,CASSFMRGEQYF
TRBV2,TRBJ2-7,CASSAQGEGEQYF
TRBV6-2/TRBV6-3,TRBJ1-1,CASSTGVPEAFF
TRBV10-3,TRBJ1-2,CAITGTGTYGYTF
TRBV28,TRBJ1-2,CASNRLGGNGYTF
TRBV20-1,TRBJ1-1,CSAVQGVVTEAFF